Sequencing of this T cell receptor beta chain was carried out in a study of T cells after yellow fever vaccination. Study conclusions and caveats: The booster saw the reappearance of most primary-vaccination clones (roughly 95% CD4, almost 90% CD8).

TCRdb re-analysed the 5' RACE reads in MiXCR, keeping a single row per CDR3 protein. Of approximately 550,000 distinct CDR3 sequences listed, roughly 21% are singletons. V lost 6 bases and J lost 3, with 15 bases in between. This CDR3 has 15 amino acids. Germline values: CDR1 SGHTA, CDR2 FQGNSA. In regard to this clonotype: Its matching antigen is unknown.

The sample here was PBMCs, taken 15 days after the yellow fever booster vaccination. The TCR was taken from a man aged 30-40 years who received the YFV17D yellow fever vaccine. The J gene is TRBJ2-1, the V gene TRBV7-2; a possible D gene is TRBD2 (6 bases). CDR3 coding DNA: TGTGCCAGCAGTCCCCCCGGGAGACACTACAATGAGCAGTTCTTC. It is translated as CASSPPGRHYNEQFF.